This TCR beta chain was sequenced for a study of blood T cell repertoires in COVID-19. Study summary: COVID-19 samples, acute and convalescent, were from the United States, Italy and Spain. In each case, the material was cDNA or gDNA derived from T cells, B-cell-depleted T cells, or PBMCs.

The CDR3 has 14 residues. Germline V gene sequence: CDR1 GTSNPN, CDR2 SVGIG (reference sequence). V gave up 0 bases and J gave up 6 bases, with 9 bases separating them. As handled by the study authors: Scientists estimated how many nucleated cells there were by amplifying reference gene primers. Here immunoSEQ multiplex PCR was the method, and the copy in TCRdb shows in-frame clones only, minus some. D and trimming were read from the DNA, whereas the V and J calls and clone size are those reported in that table. The sample contains around 700,000 clones, 85% to 90% of which appear only once. V gene TRBV30 combines with J gene TRBJ1-6, with D unclear. The TCR originated in a young woman with acute or convalescent COVID-19. The sample comprised peripheral blood. In DNA form, the CDR3 reads TGTGCCTGGAGTGTGGAGCGACCTAATTCACCCCTCCACTTT. Amino acid sequence: CAWSVERPNSPLHF.